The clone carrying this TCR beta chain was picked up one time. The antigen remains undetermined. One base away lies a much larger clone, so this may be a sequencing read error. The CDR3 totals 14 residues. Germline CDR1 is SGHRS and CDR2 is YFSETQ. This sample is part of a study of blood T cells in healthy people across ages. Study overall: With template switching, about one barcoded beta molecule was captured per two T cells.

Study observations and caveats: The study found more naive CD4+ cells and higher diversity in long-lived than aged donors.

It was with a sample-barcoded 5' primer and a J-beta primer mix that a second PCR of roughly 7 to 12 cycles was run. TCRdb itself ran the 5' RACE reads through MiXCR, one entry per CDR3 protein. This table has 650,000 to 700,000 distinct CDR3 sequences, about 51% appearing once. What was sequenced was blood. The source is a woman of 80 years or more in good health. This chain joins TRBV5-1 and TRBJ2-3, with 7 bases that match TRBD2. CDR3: CVSSGGEGTDTQYF. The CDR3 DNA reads TGCGTCAGCAGCGGCGGGGAGGGGACAGATACGCAGTATTTT. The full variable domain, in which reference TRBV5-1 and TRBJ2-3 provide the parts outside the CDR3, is KAGVTQTPRYLIKTRGQQVTLSCSPISGHRSVSWYQQTPGQGLQFLFEYFSETQRNKGNFPGRFSGRQFSNSRSEMNVSTLELGDSALYLCVSSGGEGTDTQYFGPGTRLTVL.